In its sample, the clone carrying this T cell receptor (beta chain) was seen many times. Its target is not known. Every subset's genomic DNA went evenly onto several immunoSEQ plates. Assay: immunoSEQ multiplex PCR; the TCRdb copy retains only in-frame clones and omits some. The repertoire holds some 660,000 clones, with around 78% as singletons. The authors divided CD4+ cells into CD45RA+ naive and CD45RA-negative memory subsets. These data originate in a study of shared clonotypes between healthy human individuals. General study results and limits: Clonotypes which were not shared had lower generation probabilities than clonotypes that all four donors shared.

Per germline, CDR1 LNHDA and CDR2 SQIVND (reference sequence). The CDR3 consists of 13 residues. Trimming stripped 6 bases from V and 2 bases from J, with 10 bases between. The chain combines TRBV19 with TRBJ1-2; D uncertain. The sequenced sample consisted of memory CD4+ T cells sorted from blood. Described subset: CD45RA-negative fraction. The TCR comes from a woman between 25 and 40 years old in good health. The CDR3 protein is CASSPDGNYGYTF. CDR3 nucleotides: TGTGCCAGTAGCCCAGACGGAAACTATGGCTACACCTTC.